What follows is one TCR beta chain and its context. As yet, its antigen is unknown. The data belong to a study of cytomegalovirus exposure and HLA in healthy donors. Study background: As an earlier analysis found, some 170 million T cells yielded about 120 million unique TCR beta sequences.

This CDR3 comprises 15 residues. Germline V gene data show CDR1 as SGDLS and CDR2 as YYNGEE. V gave up 0 bases and J gave up 8 bases; unmatched junction bases: 5. PCR was performed using 60 Vbeta and 13 Jbeta primers. The assay was immunoSEQ multiplex PCR, and TCRdb's table has in-frame clones only and misses some. The data show roughly 110,000 clones, with more than 60% seen just once and approximately 2.5% held by the top ten. Overall study results and limits: A later analysis associated some 16,000 TCR beta sequences with HLA alleles at a 0.05 false discovery rate. Productive rates of about 87% or about 30% were seen for most TCR beta V segments in an earlier analysis.

The chain combines TRBV9 with TRBJ2-1; 10 bases match TRBD2. The clonotype originates from a female donor in good health and CMV-seronegative. Sequenced material: PBMCs. DNA for the CDR3: TGTGCCAGCAGCGTAGCCCTAGCGGGGGTGGATGAGCAGTTCTTC. Its protein is CASSVALAGVDEQFF.